A selection of T cell receptor beta chains follows, all from one sample in a study of shared clonotypes between healthy human individuals. Sequencing was performed with immunoSEQ multiplex PCR; in TCRdb, only in-frame clones are kept and a portion is missing. The sample lists approximately 2.1 million clones, more than 80% occurring once. The sample taken for sequencing was naive CD4+ T cells from PBMCs. These TCRs come from a young man in good health. Some clones in this sample may be carry-over from other donors' samples. The CDR3 runs from the conserved cysteine through the conserved F or W. The D gene is left open where the match is weak.

NA	TRBV5-1	TRBJ2-2	CASSLAGTNTGELFF	TGCGCCAGCAGCTTGGCCGGGACTAACACCGGGGAGCTGTTTTTT
NA	TRBV6-4	TRBJ2-1	CASSDRGGPLNEQFF	TGTGCCAGCAGTGACCGAGGGGGGCCCCTGAATGAGCAGTTCTTC
NA	TRBV18	TRBJ1-1	CASSLAAGLNTEAFF	TGTGCCAGCTCACTAGCAGCAGGGCTGAACACTGAAGCTTTCTTT
NA	TRBV16	TRBJ1-3	CASSQFGILGNTIYF	TGTGCCAGCAGCCAATTTGGTATTCTTGGAAACACCATATATTTT
TRBD1	TRBV25-1	TRBJ2-1	CASSRGQYNEQFF	TGTGCCAGCAGTCGGGGACAGTACAATGAGCAGTTCTTC
TRBD1	TRBV19	TRBJ1-5	CASSARGGQPQHF	TGTGCCAGTAGTGCCAGGGGGGGTCAGCCCCAGCATTTT
NA	TRBV2	TRBJ2-7	CASTRPGLYEQYF	TGTGCCAGCACGAGACCGGGACTCTACGAGCAGTACTTC
NA	TRBV5-1	TRBJ2-1	CASSGTVAYNEQFF	TGCGCCAGCAGCGGTACCGTAGCCTACAATGAGCAGTTCTTC
NA	TRBV7-9	TRBJ2-7	CASSVSVGEQYF	TGTGCCAGCAGTGTGTCCGTGGGGGAGCAGTACTTC
NA	TRBV7-3	TRBJ2-3	CASSLGGHTDTQYF	TGTGCCAGCAGCTTAGGGGGGCACACAGATACGCAGTATTTT